The T cell receptor (beta chain) under discussion was sequenced for a study of glioma-infiltrating T cells. Germline V gene lookup returns CDR1 SQVTM and CDR2 ANQGSEA. The CDR3 spans 13 residues. On this clonotype itself: Its antigen is as yet unknown. A much larger clonotype is one base distant, so this may be a read error.

Amplification of TCR alpha and beta CDR3 regions from RNA used iRepertoire nested multiplex PCR. For one-step reverse transcription and amplification, about 90-400 ng of tissue mRNA or PBMC total RNA was used. TCRdb redid the calling of the multiplex PCR reads with MiXCR, one entry per CDR3 protein. The sample yields 95,000 to 150,000 distinct CDR3 sequences, roughly 24% seen once. Findings and limits, study-wide: Tissue and blood shared very few CDR3 sequences. Non-neoplastic patients had below-expected tissue-blood divergence, while all gliomas exceeded expectation.

The receptor's source is a human donor with low-grade glioma or glioblastoma, undergoing nonglioma brain surgery, or in good health (not recorded which). The rearrangement joins TRBV29-1 to TRBJ2-1, with D hard to call. Sequencing input: glioma tissue, nonneoplastic brain tissue, or PBMCs (not recorded which). CDR3 DNA sequence: TGCAACGTTGAAGAAGGCGGAGTAAATGAGCAGTTCTTC. As protein: CNVEEGGVNEQFF.